The entry below describes one T cell receptor beta chain. The data were obtained in a study of T cells in Graves' hyperthyroidism and ophthalmopathy. Amplification yielded TCR beta CDR3 regions, with RNA transcripts as the source. The TCR CDR3 first-round RT-PCR relied on the HTBI primer set. Using its own MiXCR run on the multiplex PCR reads, TCRdb lists one record per CDR3 protein. The sample records 500,000 to 600,000 distinct CDR3 sequences, roughly 21% being singletons. Investigators excluded patients with uncontrolled infection, other autoimmune disease, pregnancy or lactation. J lost 2 bases, V lost 0 bases, and 7 bases had no gene match. This CDR3 region has 17 residues. Germline lookup yields CDR1 MNHNS and CDR2 SASEGT.

The genes are TRBV6-1 and TRBJ2-3; 8 bases match TRBD2. This clonotype was obtained from a man aged 40-50 years with Graves' ophthalmopathy. What was sequenced was blood. CDR3 sequence (DNA): TGTGCCAGCAGTGAAGCCCGCGGGCGGGGGGTCACAGATACGCAGTATTTT. This encodes CASSEARGRGVTDTQYF.